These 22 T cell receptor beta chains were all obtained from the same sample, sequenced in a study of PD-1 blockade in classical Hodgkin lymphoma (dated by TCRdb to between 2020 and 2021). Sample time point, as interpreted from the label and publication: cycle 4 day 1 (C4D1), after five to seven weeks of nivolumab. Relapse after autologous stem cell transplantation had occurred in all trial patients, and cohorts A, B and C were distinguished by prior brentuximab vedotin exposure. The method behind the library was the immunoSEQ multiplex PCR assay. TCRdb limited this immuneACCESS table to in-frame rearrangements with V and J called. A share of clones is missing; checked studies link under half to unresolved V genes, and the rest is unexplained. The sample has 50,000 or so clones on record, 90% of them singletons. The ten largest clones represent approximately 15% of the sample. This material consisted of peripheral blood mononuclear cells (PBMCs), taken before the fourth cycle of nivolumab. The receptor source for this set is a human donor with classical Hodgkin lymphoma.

CDR3 bases: TGTGCCAGCAGCTTAAGCGGAGGGGGCCTCTACGAGCAGTACTTC. This translates into CASSLSGGGLYEQYF. This chain uses TRBV7-9 with TRBJ2-7, with a tentative D call TRBD1 (7 bases). CDR1 is SEHNR, CDR2 FQNEAQ, per germline (reference sequence). V dropped 2 bases and J dropped 3 bases, with 14 bases sitting between them. The CDR3 consists of 15 residues.

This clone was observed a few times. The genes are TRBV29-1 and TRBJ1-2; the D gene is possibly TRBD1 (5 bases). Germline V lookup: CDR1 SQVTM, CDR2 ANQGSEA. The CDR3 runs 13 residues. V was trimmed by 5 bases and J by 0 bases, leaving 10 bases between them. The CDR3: CSVLGGSNYGYTF. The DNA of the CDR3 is TGCAGCGTTCTCGGGGGTTCTAACTATGGCTACACCTTC.

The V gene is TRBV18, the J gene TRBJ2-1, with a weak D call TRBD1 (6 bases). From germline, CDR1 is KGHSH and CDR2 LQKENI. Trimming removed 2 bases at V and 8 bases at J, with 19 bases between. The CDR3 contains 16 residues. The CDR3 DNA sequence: TGTGCCAGCTCACCAAATACAGGGATTCCGGGCTATGAGCAGTTCTTC. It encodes CASSPNTGIPGYEQFF.

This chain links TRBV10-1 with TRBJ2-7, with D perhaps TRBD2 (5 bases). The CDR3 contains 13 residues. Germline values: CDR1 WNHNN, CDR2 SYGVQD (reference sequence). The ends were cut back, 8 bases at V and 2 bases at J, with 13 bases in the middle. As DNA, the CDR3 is TGCGCCAGCCTTTTAGCGTCGGCCTACGAGCAGTACTTC. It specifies CASLLASAYEQYF.

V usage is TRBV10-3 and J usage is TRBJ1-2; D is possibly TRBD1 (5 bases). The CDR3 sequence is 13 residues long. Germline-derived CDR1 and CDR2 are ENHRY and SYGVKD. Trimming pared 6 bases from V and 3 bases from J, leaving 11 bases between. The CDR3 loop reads CAISIGGDYGYTF. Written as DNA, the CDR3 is TGTGCCATCAGCATAGGAGGGGACTATGGCTACACCTTC.

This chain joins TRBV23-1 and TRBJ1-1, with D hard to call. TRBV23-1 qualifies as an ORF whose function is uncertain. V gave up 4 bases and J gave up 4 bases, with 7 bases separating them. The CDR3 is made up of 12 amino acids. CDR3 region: CASSPAGTEAFF. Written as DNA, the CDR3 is TGCGCCAGCAGTCCGGCTGGCACTGAAGCTTTCTTT.

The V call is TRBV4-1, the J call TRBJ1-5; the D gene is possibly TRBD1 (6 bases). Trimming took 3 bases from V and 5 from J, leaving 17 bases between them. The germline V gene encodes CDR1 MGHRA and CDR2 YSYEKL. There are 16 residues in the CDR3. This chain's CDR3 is CASSHPPGHPDQPQHF. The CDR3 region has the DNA TGCGCCAGCAGCCACCCCCCGGGACACCCGGATCAGCCCCAGCATTTT.

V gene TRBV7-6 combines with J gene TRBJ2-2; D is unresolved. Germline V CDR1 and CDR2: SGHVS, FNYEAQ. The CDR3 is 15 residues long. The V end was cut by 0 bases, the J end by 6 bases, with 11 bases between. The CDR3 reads CASSLAQKGSGELFF. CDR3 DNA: TGTGCCAGCAGCTTAGCCCAAAAAGGGTCCGGGGAGCTGTTTTTT.

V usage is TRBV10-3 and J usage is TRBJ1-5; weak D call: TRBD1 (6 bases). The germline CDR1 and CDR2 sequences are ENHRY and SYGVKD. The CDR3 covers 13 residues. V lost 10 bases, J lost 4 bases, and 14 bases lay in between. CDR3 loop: CATSRGGNQPQHF. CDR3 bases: TGTGCCACCTCTAGGGGGGGGAATCAGCCCCAGCATTTT.

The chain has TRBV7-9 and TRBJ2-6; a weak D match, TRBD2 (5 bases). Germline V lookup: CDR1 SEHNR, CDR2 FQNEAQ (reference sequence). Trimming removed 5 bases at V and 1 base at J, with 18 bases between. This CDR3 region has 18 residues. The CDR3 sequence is CASSQDRAGKSGANVLTF. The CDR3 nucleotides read TGTGCCAGCAGCCAAGACCGAGCCGGGAAGTCTGGGGCCAACGTCCTGACTTTC. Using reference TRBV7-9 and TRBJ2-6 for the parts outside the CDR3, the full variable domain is DTGVSQNPRHKITKRGQNVTFRCDPISEHNRLYWYRQTLGQGPEFLTYFQNEAQLEKSRLLSDRFSAERPKGSFSTLEIQRTEQGDSAMYLCASSQDRAGKSGANVLTFGAGSRLTVL.

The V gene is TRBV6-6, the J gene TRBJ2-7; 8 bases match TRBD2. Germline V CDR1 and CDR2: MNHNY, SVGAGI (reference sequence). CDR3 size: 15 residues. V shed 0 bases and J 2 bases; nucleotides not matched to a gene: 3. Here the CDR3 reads CASSYSTSGPYEQYF. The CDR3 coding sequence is TGTGCCAGCAGTTACTCTACTAGCGGTCCCTACGAGCAGTACTTC.

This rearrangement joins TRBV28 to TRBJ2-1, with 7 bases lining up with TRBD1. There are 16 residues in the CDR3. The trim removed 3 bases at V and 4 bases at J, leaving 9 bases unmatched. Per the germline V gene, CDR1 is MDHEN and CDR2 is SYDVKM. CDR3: CASSLAKGAPYNEQFF. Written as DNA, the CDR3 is TGTGCCAGCAGTTTGGCGAAGGGGGCCCCGTACAATGAGCAGTTCTTC.

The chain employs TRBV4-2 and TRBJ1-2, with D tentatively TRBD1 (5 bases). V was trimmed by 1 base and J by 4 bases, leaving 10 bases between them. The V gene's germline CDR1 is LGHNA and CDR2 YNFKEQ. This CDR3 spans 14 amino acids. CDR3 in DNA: TGTGCCAGCAGCCAAGGGGAGGGGACCTATGGCTACACCTTC. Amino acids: CASSQGEGTYGYTF.

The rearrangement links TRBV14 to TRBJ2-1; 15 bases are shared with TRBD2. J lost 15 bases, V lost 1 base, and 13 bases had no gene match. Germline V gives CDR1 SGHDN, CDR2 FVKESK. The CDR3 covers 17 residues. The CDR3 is CASSQVVGTSGRTILFF. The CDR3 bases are TGTGCCAGCAGCCAAGTCGTTGGGACTAGCGGGAGGACCATATTGTTCTTC.

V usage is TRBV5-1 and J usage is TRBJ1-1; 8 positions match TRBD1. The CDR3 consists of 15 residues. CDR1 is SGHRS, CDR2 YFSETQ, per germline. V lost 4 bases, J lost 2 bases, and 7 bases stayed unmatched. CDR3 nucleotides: TGCGCCAGCAGCCAGGGACAGGCTACCAACACTGAAGCTTTCTTT. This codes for CASSQGQATNTEAFF.

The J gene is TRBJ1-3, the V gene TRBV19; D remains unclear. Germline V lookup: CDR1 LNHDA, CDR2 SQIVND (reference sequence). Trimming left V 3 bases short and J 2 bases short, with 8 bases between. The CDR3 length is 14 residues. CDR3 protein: CASSMRTTGNTIYF. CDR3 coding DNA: TGTGCCAGTAGTATGAGGACCACTGGAAACACCATATATTTT.

Here the CDR3 reads CASSIRGEVVQPQHF. The CDR3 region has the DNA TGTGCCAGTAGTATTCGGGGGGAGGTGGTTCAGCCCCAGCATTTT. J is TRBJ1-5 and V is TRBV19; D possibly corresponds to TRBD1 (5 bases). This CDR3 has 15 residues. Per the germline V gene, CDR1 is LNHDA and CDR2 is SQIVND (reference sequence). The V and J ends lost 3 bases and 6 bases respectively, with 15 bases between them.

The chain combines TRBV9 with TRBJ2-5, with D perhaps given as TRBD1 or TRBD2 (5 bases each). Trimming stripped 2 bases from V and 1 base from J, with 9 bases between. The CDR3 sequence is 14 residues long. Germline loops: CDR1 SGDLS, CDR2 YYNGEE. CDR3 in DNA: TGTGCCAGCAGCGTTGGGACCTTCCAAGAGACCCAGTACTTC. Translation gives CASSVGTFQETQYF. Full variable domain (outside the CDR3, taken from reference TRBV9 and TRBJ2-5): DSGVTQTPKHLITATGQRVTLRCSPRSGDLSVYWYQQSLDQGLQFLIQYYNGEERAKGNILERFSAQQFPDLHSELNLSSLELGDSALYFCASSVGTFQETQYFGPGTRLLVL.

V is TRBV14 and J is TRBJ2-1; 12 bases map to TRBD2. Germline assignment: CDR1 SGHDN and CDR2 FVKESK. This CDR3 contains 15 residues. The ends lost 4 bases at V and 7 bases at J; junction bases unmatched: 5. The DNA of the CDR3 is TGTGCCAGCAGCCCTAGCGGGAGGGCCTCTAATGAGCAGTTCTTC. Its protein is CASSPSGRASNEQFF.

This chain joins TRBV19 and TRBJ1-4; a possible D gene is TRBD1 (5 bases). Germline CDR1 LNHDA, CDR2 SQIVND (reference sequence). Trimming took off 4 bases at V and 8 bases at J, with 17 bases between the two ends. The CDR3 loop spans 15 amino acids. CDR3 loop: CASSNGQAFNEKLFF. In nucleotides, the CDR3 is TGTGCCAGTAGTAACGGACAAGCCTTTAACGAAAAACTGTTTTTT.

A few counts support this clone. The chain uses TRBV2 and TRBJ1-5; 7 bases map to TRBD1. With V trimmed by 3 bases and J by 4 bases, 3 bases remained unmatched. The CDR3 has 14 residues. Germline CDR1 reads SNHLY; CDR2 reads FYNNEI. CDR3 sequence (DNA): TGTGCCAGCAGTGATGCAGGGGGAAATCAGCCCCAGCATTTT. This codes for CASSDAGGNQPQHF.

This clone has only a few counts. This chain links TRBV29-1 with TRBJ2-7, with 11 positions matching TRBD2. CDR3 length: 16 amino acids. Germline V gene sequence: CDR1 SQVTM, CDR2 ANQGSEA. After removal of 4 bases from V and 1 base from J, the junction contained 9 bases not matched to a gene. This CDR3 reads CSVGGTSGPPSYEQYF. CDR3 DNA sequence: TGCAGCGTTGGAGGGACTAGCGGCCCGCCGTCCTACGAGCAGTACTTC.